This TCR beta chain was observed in a study of cytomegalovirus exposure and HLA in healthy donors (dated 2017 in TCRdb). General notes on the study: In an earlier analysis of around 540 of the donors, about 260 Gb of sequence data and approximately 100 million unique TCR beta sequences from 180 million or so T cells were reported. Approximately 300 gigabases of sequencing data and some 85 million unique TCR sequences were included in an early release covering about 700 HLA-typed donors. Of the roughly 400 genotyped donors, over 70% fell in the genetic ancestry cluster associated with self-reported Caucasian donors. The aim of the study was to test whether cataloging public T cell receptors could identify signatures of past pathogen exposure. The T cell repertoires of under 750 subjects were profiled by immunosequencing and related to cytomegalovirus serostatus. A separate validation cohort of approximately 130 different subjects was used in addition to the 666-subject first cohort. To predict cytomegalovirus infection status, the study brought together high-throughput TCR immunosequencing, statistical association of individual TCRs with disease status, and machine learning. A later analysis re-examined previously published TCR beta repertoires from 610 or so donors and added high-resolution HLA genotyping to investigate patterns of TCR occurrence. In the later analysis, no new phenotypic data were used to find candidate immune exposures; instead, reliance was placed on TCR beta sequences and their occurrence across donors. An earlier analysis of 587 of the donors used high-throughput TCR beta sequencing to judge whether each TCR beta V gene segment behaved as functional or pseudogenic. Alongside the repertoire data, information on donor age, sex, ethnicity and CMV serostatus was compiled. A later genetic analysis used genome-wide SNP genotypes for 398 of the 666 donors, treating that subset as a discovery cohort. Every repertoire in the discovery cohort had been generated on one and the same sequencing platform. Class I and class II HLA loci were covered by the typing at four-digit resolution. Typing coverage differed by locus: A, B, C, DRB1 and DQB1 were typed in roughly 620-630 donors, DQA1 in 522, DPA1 in some 600, and DPB1 in approximately 450. Because of strong linkage in the cohort, five DR-DQ haplotypes were treated as single units for association and clustering. On average, around 200,000 unique TCR beta nucleotide sequences were sequenced per donor among 350 to 400 genotyped donors of the cohort, with about 19% of those sequences being non-productive.

Results and caveats for the whole study, not just this receptor: Correlated functional status among segregating V segments might reflect linkage disequilibrium, but an unknown experimental factor could not be ruled out. In a later genetic analysis, a missense DCLRE1C variant was associated with V-gene and J-gene trimming of TCR beta chains, and the association was replicated in an independent cohort. A further reported finding was that TCR beta sequences accurately predicted the HLA-A and HLA-B alleles for most subjects in the first cohort. A cluster of highly shared sequence variants was judged likely to represent a technical artifact of the sequencing pipeline. When HLA alleles, especially DR and DQ, strongly co-occurred, attributing TCR associations to individual alleles was difficult. A later genetic analysis reported fewer N-insertions in productive TCRs among donors in an Asian-associated ancestry cluster than the roughly 670-donor mean. Cytomegalovirus status was reported to be diagnosed by the classifier with high specificity and sensitivity in both the original and validation cohorts. The cohort was sequenced for TCR beta chains only, and without alpha or paired-chain data the features that could be detected were limited. According to a later analysis, most CMV-associated TCR beta chains appeared to be HLA-restricted, and the HLA associations seemed to be driven largely by CMV exposure. Across donors, most TCR sequences were observed very rarely, whereas some public TCRs were present in many individuals. The presence/absence analyses assumed that sequencing depth was roughly uniform across donors, and that assumption may not be true. In a later analysis, 16,951 TCR beta sequences were associated with specific HLA alleles at a false discovery rate of 0.05. The study gave a list of about 160 TCR beta chains associated with cytomegalovirus. The earlier analysis of approximately 590 of the donors excluded some 15 rarely observed V segments, including chromosome 9 orphons, because counts were too low. For the cohort, immune exposure information was limited to CMV serostatus. Broadly in line with IMGT annotations, most TCR beta V segments showed up in productive rearrangements about 87% or about 30% of the time in an earlier analysis of a few hundred of the donors. In a later analysis, the rate of TCR association differed among HLA loci, with DRB1 alleles having the most associated TCRs and HLA-C alleles having the fewest. Because some donors lacked HLA typing at each locus, the association tests relied only on the typed subset. The authors suggested that the approach could potentially be generalized to other disease states and immunological phenotypes. A later analysis found that HLA-associated TCR beta chains were more clonally expanded and had lower generation probabilities than equally common non-associated chains. In a later analysis, several top co-occurrence clusters were reported to appear linked to parvovirus B19, influenza, CMV and Epstein-Barr virus. In vitro tests confirmed that three of the cytomegalovirus-associated TCR beta chains recognize cytomegalovirus antigens. The 87-base-pair reads could not distinguish some IMGT-functional V segments, including TRBV6-2 and TRBV6-3, so those segments were excluded.

A remark on this clone: Its specific antigen is unknown. The sample holds no much larger clone one base away, and base qualities are not on file.

The CDR3 contains 13 residues, cysteine and phenylalanine counted. Of all the DNA, just the CDR3 is kept, 39 bases in frame from base 1. Per the germline V gene, MNHEY is the CDR1 and SVGAGI is the CDR2. V is pruned by 5 bases and J by 4 bases, leaving 4 bases of the junction without a gene match. The cohort consisted of 666 healthy bone marrow donors. At the time of sampling, all cohort members were nominally healthy, though unrecorded immune exposures were likely present. The donor tested CMV seronegative, placing the donor among the 300 to 400 seronegative members of the cohort. Every donor gave a peripheral blood sample, and the peripheral blood mononuclear cells from that sample were used for TCR beta sequencing. Genomic DNA was extracted from the blood cell samples with the Qiagen DNeasy Blood Extraction Kit. The library was prepared using the immunoSEQ multiplex PCR assay. A mixture of 60 forward primers for TCR Vbeta segments and 13 reverse primers for TCR Jbeta segments was used in the multiplex PCR. Amplification of the CDR3 region of rearranged TCR beta genes was performed with a multiplex PCR assay on genomic DNA. On the Illumina HiSeq System, the amplified TCR beta libraries were sequenced as 87-base-pair reads. In the paper's pipeline: A later analysis tallied 75 million to 95 million unique TCR beta chains across the 666 repertoires, and about 10 million of those chains were shared by two or more donors. Raw reads were error-corrected and collapsed into unique sequences with a nearest-neighbor algorithm that merged closely related sequences to remove PCR and sequencing errors. Alignment of CDR3 sequences to IMGT reference sequences was used to assign V, D and J gene segments. Each retained sequence needed at least a six-nucleotide match to both a V gene segment and a J gene segment. A rearrangement was called productive if the CDR3 had no stop codons and remained in frame with V and J, and every other rearrangement was called non-productive. Following IMGT convention, CDR3 was defined as the stretch from the second conserved V-encoded cysteine to the conserved J-encoded phenylalanine. In an earlier analysis of roughly 580 of the donors, sequences lacking an unambiguous match to a single V gene segment were excluded. An earlier analysis of a few hundred of the donors called V segments functional above 56.7% productive rearrangements and segregating when the between-donor standard deviation exceeded 5%. A statistical classification framework was built to diagnose cytomegalovirus status from the catalog of TCR beta chain sequences. In a later analysis, V and J genes were assigned by comparing TCR nucleotide sequences against IMGT/GENE-DB human TR gene sequences. A later analysis assigned CDR3 sequences and most-parsimonious VDJ recombination scenarios with the TCRdist pipeline. In a later analysis, every TCR beta chain was defined by the combination of its CDR3 amino acid sequence and its V-gene family, and reads without a unique V-gene family were dropped. To address suspected cross-contamination and a sequencing artifact, a later analysis removed roughly 640 highly shared, low-generation-probability nucleotide sequences. In a later analysis, a clonal expansion index was calculated for each public chain from normalized within-repertoire ranks of inferred template counts. In a later analysis, generation probabilities were computed using a VDJ recombination model fitted to out-of-frame rearrangements, and the results were checked against IGoR. In a later analysis, TCR-TCR, TCR-HLA and TCR-CMV co-occurrence was scored with hypergeometric tests, and a repertoire-size bias correction was applied to TCR pairs. To estimate false discovery rates, a later analysis permuted the HLA or CMV assignments 20 times. A later analysis grouped co-occurring TCRs with DBSCAN, adding TCRdist sequence similarity when clustering within HLA-allele-positive subsets. Repertoires with fewer than 30,000 or more than 120,000 public chains were left out of co-occurrence clustering, as were about five repertoires with anomalous nucleotide sharing. In its TCRdb copy, this immuneACCESS table keeps in-frame sequences only and misses some clones. Where compared with another copy, unresolved V genes explain less than half of these, and the others have no known cause. That table furnishes V, J and clone size, whereas the DNA furnished D and trimming. The sample data list some 110,000 clones, and around 75% of these were observed just once. About 0.92% of the sample belongs to the ten largest clones.

The rearranged segments are TRBV6-5 and TRBJ1-2, with TRBD1 matching 7 junction bases. The TCR comes from a woman aged 25-40 years in good health and CMV-seronegative. The sequencing input was PBMCs. DNA sequence: TGTGCCAGCAGTGTAACAGGGGTCTATGGCTACACCTTC. It translates to CASSVTGVYGYTF.